The 28 T cell receptor beta chains presented below share a single source sample, sequenced in a study of shared clonotypes between healthy human individuals. The method was immunoSEQ multiplex PCR; TCRdb's version includes in-frame clones alone and lacks a portion of them. The sample lists around 2.1 million clones, 90% to 96% occurring once. The sample was naive CD4+ T cells sorted from blood. Subset given: CD45RA+ positively selected. The source is a man aged 18-30 years in good health.

This chain connects TRBV15 to TRBJ1-5, with TRBD1 matching over 7 bases. This CDR3 has 18 amino acids. In germline, CDR1 is LNHNV, CDR2 YYDKDF (reference sequence). V lost 3 bases, J lost 0 bases, and 11 bases stayed unmatched. CDR3 in amino acids: CATSRGPGQPYSNQPQHF. The CDR3 DNA reads as TGTGCCACCAGCAGGGGACCGGGACAGCCTTATAGCAATCAGCCCCAGCATTTT. Based on the CDR3 plus reference TRBV15 and TRBJ1-5, the full variable domain is DAMVIQNPRYQVTQFGKPVTLSCSQTLNHNVMYWYQQKSSQAPKLLFHYYDKDFNNEADTPDNFQSRRPNTSFCFLDIRSPGLGDTAMYLCATSRGPGQPYSNQPQHFGDGTRLSIL.

This clone showed up just a few times. Other DNA sequences from this sample encode an identical CDR3 as well. The chain has TRBV4-1 and TRBJ1-1, with unresolved D. V was shortened by 3 bases and J by 3 bases, with 5 bases between the two germline ends. The V gene's germline CDR1 is MGHRA and CDR2 YSYEKL. This CDR3 is built from 12 residues. The CDR3 DNA sequence: TGCGCCAGCAGCCAGGGCGACACTGAAGCTTTCTTT. This translates into CASSQGDTEAFF.

The CDR3 region has the DNA TGTGCCAGCAGCCCAGCCGGGCGGGGGGAAAGAGAGACCCAGTACTTC. It specifies CASSPAGRGERETQYF. V usage is TRBV4-2 and J usage is TRBJ2-5; the match to TRBD2 covers 8 bases. V dropped 4 bases and J dropped 4; count of bases not matched to a gene: 11. The germline V gene encodes CDR1 LGHNA and CDR2 YNFKEQ. The CDR3 contains 16 residues.

CDR3 residues: CAWNQGWQPQHF. In DNA, the CDR3 is TGTGCCTGGAACCAGGGGTGGCAGCCCCAGCATTTT. This chain links TRBV30 with TRBJ1-5, with a weak D call TRBD1 (6 bases). The CDR3 has 12 residues. Germline V gives CDR1 GTSNPN, CDR2 SVGIG (reference sequence). V gave up 4 bases and J gave up 7 bases, with 11 bases separating them.

The chain carries TRBV29-1 and TRBJ1-2; possibly TRBD1 for D (5 bases). Between the trimmed V and J ends, which lost 6 bases and 5 bases, there was a span of 16 bases. Germline CDR1 reads SQVTM; CDR2 reads ANQGSEA. The CDR3 is 13 amino acids. In nucleotides, the CDR3 is TGCAGCGTCGAAAAAAATGGGGGATATGGCTACACCTTC. Translation: CSVEKNGGYGYTF.

This chain connects TRBV11-3 to TRBJ2-2, with 9 bases fitting TRBD2. Trimming at V came to 7 bases and at J to 6 bases, leaving 6 bases not matched to a gene. Germline lookup yields CDR1 SGHNT and CDR2 YENEEA. The CDR3 is 14 amino acids. CDR3 amino acids: CASMVAGVAGELFF. The DNA for the CDR3 is TGTGCCAGCATGGTAGCGGGAGTTGCCGGGGAGCTGTTTTTT.

The DNA for the CDR3 is TGTGCCAGCAAGAGTCAGGGGGCAGGAGAAAAACTGTTTTTT. It yields the protein CASKSQGAGEKLFF. J is TRBJ1-4 and V is TRBV2; 8 bases map to TRBD1. CDR1 and CDR2 from the germline V gene are SNHLY and FYNNEI. This CDR3 has 14 residues. Trimming took 7 bases from V and 8 from J; bases not matched to a gene: 9.

This clone was counted only a few times. The chain uses TRBV4-1 and TRBJ2-7; TRBD1 is a possible D gene (5 bases). The V end lost 10 bases, the J end lost 7 bases, and 23 bases lay between the germline ends. Germline values: CDR1 MGHRA, CDR2 YSYEKL. The CDR3 is made up of 14 amino acids. The CDR3 sequence: CANARQGSLREQYF. CDR3 nucleotide sequence: TGCGCCAACGCCCGCCAGGGTAGCCTAAGGGAGCAGTACTTC.

The chain combines TRBV18 with TRBJ1-3; no definite D call. Trimming pared 3 bases from V and 0 bases from J, leaving 9 bases between. The CDR3 sequence is 15 residues long. Germline assignment: CDR1 KGHSH and CDR2 LQKENI. The CDR3 DNA follows: TGTGCCAGCTCACCGCGGCAGCTCTCTGGAAACACCATATATTTT. This encodes CASSPRQLSGNTIYF.

This clone appeared once. This sequence joins TRBV7-6 and TRBJ2-2, with D hard to call. The germline CDR1 and CDR2 sequences are SGHVS and FNYEAQ. V was pared by 5 bases and J by 0 bases, with 7 bases between. CDR3 length: 14 residues. For the CDR3, the DNA is TGTGCCAGCAGCCCCTCTCCGAACACCGGGGAGCTGTTTTTT. Translating it yields CASSPSPNTGELFF.

With regard to this clone: Different DNA sequences within this sample yield the same CDR3. The V call is TRBV6-1, the J call TRBJ1-1; D is ambiguous. Per germline, CDR1 MNHNS and CDR2 SASEGT. Trimming removed 6 bases at V and 0 bases at J, with 8 bases between. CDR3 length: 13 amino acids. The chain's CDR3 is CASSGLLNTEAFF. In DNA, the CDR3 is TGTGCCAGCAGCGGCTTATTGAACACTGAAGCTTTCTTT.

The chain is built from TRBV5-1 and TRBJ2-1; D possibly corresponds to TRBD1 (6 bases). V was cut by 8 bases and J by 8 bases, with 11 bases left in between. Per the germline V gene, CDR1 is SGHRS and CDR2 is YFSETQ. The CDR3 runs to 11 residues. This CDR3 is CASRQVDEQFF. The CDR3 nucleotides are TGCGCCAGTCGACAGGTCGATGAGCAGTTCTTC.

V gene TRBV5-1 combines with J gene TRBJ2-7; 7 bases map to TRBD1. The CDR3 is 15 residues long. Looked up from germline, CDR1 is SGHRS and CDR2 is YFSETQ. V was clipped by 4 bases and J by 5 bases; unmatched bases: 12. The DNA of the CDR3 is TGCGCCAGCAGCCAAGGACAGGCAACCAGCAACGAGCAGTACTTC. Translating gives CASSQGQATSNEQYF. Full variable domain (missing parts from reference TRBV5-1 and TRBJ2-7): KAGVTQTPRYLIKTRGQQVTLSCSPISGHRSVSWYQQTPGQGLQFLFEYFSETQRNKGNFPGRFSGRQFSNSRSEMNVSTLELGDSALYLCASSQGQATSNEQYFGPGTRLTVT.

A remark on this clone: This sample includes further DNA sequences coding for the same CDR3. This chain joins TRBV7-9 and TRBJ1-1; D ambiguous. Per germline, CDR1 SEHNR and CDR2 FQNEAQ (reference sequence). The V gene lost 1 base and the J gene lost 2 bases, with 5 bases spanning the gap. The CDR3 consists of 13 residues. CDR3 nucleotides: TGTGCCAGCAGCTTAGATGAAAACACTGAAGCTTTCTTT. Encoded protein: CASSLDENTEAFF.

The chain uses TRBV11-2 and TRBJ2-5; no definite D call. The CDR3 runs 15 residues. CDR1 is SGHAT, CDR2 FQNNGV, per germline. Trimming pared 1 base from V and 6 bases from J, leaving 15 bases between. Here the CDR3 DNA reads TGTGCCAGCAGCTTAGGTGGGCAGTATAGCCAGACCCAGTACTTC. As protein: CASSLGGQYSQTQYF.

For this clone: This sample also contains other DNA sequences that code for the same CDR3. The rearrangement links TRBV14 to TRBJ2-2; no reliable D call. CDR3 length equals 13 residues. V lost 0 bases and J 7 bases, leaving 6 bases between the germline ends. The germline gives CDR1 SGHDN, CDR2 FVKESK. This CDR3 reads CASSQDLGGELFF. In DNA form, the CDR3 reads TGTGCCAGCAGCCAAGATCTGGGCGGGGAGCTGTTTTTT.

This chain joins TRBV7-2 and TRBJ1-2; D call uncertain. V was clipped by 1 base and J by 2 bases, with 8 bases between them. Germline V gives CDR1 SGHTA, CDR2 FQGNSA. The CDR3 contains 14 residues. CDR3 coding DNA: TGTGCCAGCAGCTTAGATACTCTGAACTATGGCTACACCTTC. It specifies CASSLDTLNYGYTF. The entire variable domain, with the rest obtained from reference TRBV7-2 and TRBJ1-2, is as follows: GAGVSQSPSNKVTEKGKDVELRCDPISGHTALYWYRQSLGQGLEFLIYFQGNSAPDKSGLPSDRFSAERTGGSVSTLTIQRTQQEDSAVYLCASSLDTLNYGYTFGSGTRLTVV.

This rearrangement joins TRBV7-2 to TRBJ2-3, with D uncertain. Germline V CDR1 and CDR2: SGHTA, FQGNSA. This CDR3 comprises 16 residues. Trimming stripped 1 base from V and 3 bases from J, with 14 bases between. The CDR3 sequence: CASSLVGPSRTDTQYF. CDR3 bases: TGTGCCAGCAGCTTAGTGGGCCCGTCTCGGACAGATACGCAGTATTTT.

Written as DNA, the CDR3 is TGTGCCAGCAGCCAAGGGGGATGGGGCACTGAAGCTTTCTTT. This gives the protein CASSQGGWGTEAFF. The chain has TRBV14 and TRBJ1-1; D is ambiguous. Trimming shortened V by 1 base and J by 4 bases, and 10 bases separated the two germline ends. CDR1 is SGHDN, CDR2 FVKESK, per germline. The CDR3 has 14 amino acids.

A remark on this clone: Within the sample, other DNA sequences also encode this same CDR3. This chain joins TRBV5-4 and TRBJ2-7; D may be TRBD1 or TRBD2 (5 bases each). Looked up from germline, CDR1 is SGHNT and CDR2 is YYREEE (reference sequence). The CDR3 loop spans 15 amino acids. V was pared by 4 bases and J by 1 base, with 15 bases between. CDR3 protein: CASSHTGTGSYEQYF. In DNA, the CDR3 is TGTGCCAGCAGCCACACCGGGACGGGGTCCTACGAGCAGTACTTC.

V is TRBV6-1 and J is TRBJ2-1; 9 nucleotides match TRBD1. Looked up from germline, CDR1 is MNHNS and CDR2 is SASEGT. The CDR3 runs to 15 residues. J was trimmed by 4 bases and V by 2 bases; bases with no gene match: 3. CDR3 region: CASSELGTGYNEQFF. The DNA of the CDR3 is TGTGCCAGCAGTGAACTTGGGACAGGGTACAATGAGCAGTTCTTC.

CDR3 protein: CASSQGHQPQHF. In DNA form, the CDR3 reads TGTGCCAGCAGCCAGGGACATCAGCCCCAGCATTTT. The genes are TRBV6-1 and TRBJ1-5; TRBD1 is a possible D gene (5 bases). The germline V and J ends were trimmed by 6 bases and 5 bases, with 8 bases remaining between them. This CDR3 has 12 amino acids. The germline gives CDR1 MNHNS, CDR2 SASEGT.

The chain recombines TRBV11-2 with TRBJ2-1; 12 bases are shared with TRBD2. Trimming at V came to 2 bases and at J to 3 bases, leaving 5 bases not matched to a gene. From germline, CDR1 is SGHAT and CDR2 FQNNGV. This CDR3 contains 17 residues. CDR3 protein: CASSLYPTSGGYNEQFF. CDR3 sequence (DNA): TGTGCCAGCAGCTTATACCCGACTAGCGGGGGCTACAATGAGCAGTTCTTC.

The rearrangement links TRBV4-1 to TRBJ1-5; 9 bases line up with TRBD1. CDR3 length: 15 amino acids. From germline, CDR1 is MGHRA and CDR2 YSYEKL. V lost 4 bases, J lost 7 bases, and 8 bases stayed unmatched. CDR3 DNA sequence: TGCGCCAGCAGCCCGACTGGGACAGGGTTGCAGCCCCAGCATTTT. As protein: CASSPTGTGLQPQHF.

This sequence joins TRBV9 and TRBJ2-2, with D perhaps assigned TRBD1 or TRBD2 (5 bases each). Germline lookup yields CDR1 SGDLS and CDR2 YYNGEE. The CDR3 length is 14 residues. V dropped 0 bases and J dropped 8 bases, with 11 bases sitting between them. CDR3 region: CASSVDGGGGELFF. CDR3 sequence (DNA): TGTGCCAGCAGCGTAGATGGTGGGGGAGGGGAGCTGTTTTTT.

The rearrangement joins TRBV18 to TRBJ1-1, with 8 bases fitting TRBD1. The germline CDR1 and CDR2 sequences are KGHSH and LQKENI. J was trimmed by 1 base and V by 4 bases; bases with no gene match: 8. CDR3 size: 16 residues. CDR3 region: CASSRGQGPRNTEAFF. The CDR3 DNA is TGTGCCAGCTCACGCGGACAGGGCCCAAGGAACACTGAAGCTTTCTTT. Full variable domain (rest looked up from reference TRBV18 and TRBJ1-1): NAGVMQNPRHLVRRRGQEARLRCSPMKGHSHVYWYRQLPEEGLKFMVYLQKENIIDESGMPKERFSAEFPKEGPSILRIQQVVRGDSAAYFCASSRGQGPRNTEAFFGQGTRLTVV.

The V and J genes are TRBV7-2 and TRBJ2-1; the D is unclear. Trimming removed 5 bases from V and 0 bases from J, with 14 bases in between. The CDR3 is 16 amino acids. CDR1 SGHTA and CDR2 FQGNSA come from the germline V gene. The CDR3 DNA follows: TGTGCCAGCAGCGTCCGCACCCTAAGCTCCTACAATGAGCAGTTCTTC. As protein: CASSVRTLSSYNEQFF.

This clone appeared a few times. The sample contains more than one DNA sequence encoding this CDR3. The chain carries TRBV28 and TRBJ1-2; D may be TRBD1 (6 bases). The CDR3 is 13 residues long. V dropped 5 bases and J dropped 5 bases, with 12 bases sitting between them. Per the germline V gene, CDR1 is MDHEN and CDR2 is SYDVKM. The CDR3 coding sequence is TGTGCCAGCAGTCAGACAGGAGGGTATGGCTACACCTTC. This encodes CASSQTGGYGYTF.